The 32 T cell receptor beta chains below all came from one sample that was sequenced in a study of blood T cell repertoires in COVID-19 (dated by TCRdb to the early 2020s). Library generation was performed with the immunoSEQ multiplex PCR assay. This immuneACCESS table, as held by TCRdb, lists in-frame sequences with V and J called but not all clones. Of the missing ones, under half trace to an unresolved V gene in checked studies; the others have no known cause. For this sample the table gives approximately 160,000 clones, of which around three quarters were detected only once. Of the sample, 7% to 10% falls within the top ten clones. Sequenced material: peripheral blood. The receptors stem from a man in his sixties with acute or convalescent COVID-19.

This rearrangement joins TRBV3-1 (or the pseudogene TRBV3-2) to TRBJ1-2, with 7 bases fitting TRBD1. V was clipped by 1 base and J by 8 bases; unmatched bases: 7. Germline lookup yields CDR1 LGHDT and CDR2 YNNKEL (reference sequence). The CDR3 spans 14 residues. The CDR3 region has the DNA TGTGCCAGCAGCCAAGTTGACAGGGCGCGGGGCTACACCTTC. Translated: CASSQVDRARGYTF.

The V call is TRBV9, the J call TRBJ1-2; D perhaps matches TRBD1 (5 bases). The CDR3 runs to 15 residues. With 4 bases removed from V and 4 bases from J, the gap between germline ends came to 17 bases. Germline V gene lookup returns CDR1 SGDLS and CDR2 YYNGEE. CDR3 region: CASSPGGEASYGYTF. Written as DNA, the CDR3 is TGTGCCAGCAGCCCCGGGGGGGAGGCGTCCTATGGCTACACCTTC.

The chain joins TRBV6-6 to TRBJ2-3, with D tentatively TRBD1 (6 bases). Trimming cost V 2 bases and J 0 bases, with 6 bases left between them. Germline V lookup: CDR1 MNHNY, CDR2 SVGAGI (reference sequence). The CDR3 runs to 14 residues. The CDR3 DNA sequence: TGTGCCAGCAGTTACGGACAGAGCACAGATACGCAGTATTTT. This translates into CASSYGQSTDTQYF.

The gene calls are TRBV2 and TRBJ2-2; TRBD1 matches 9 bases. Per germline, CDR1 SNHLY and CDR2 FYNNEI. V lost 6 bases, J lost 8 bases, and 7 bases stayed unmatched. The CDR3 is 14 amino acids. The CDR3 spells CASRRDRVSGELFF. DNA for the CDR3: TGTGCCAGCAGGAGGGACAGGGTTTCAGGGGAGCTGTTTTTT.

This clone was observed a few times. This rearrangement joins TRBV6-1 to TRBJ1-2, with 7 bases matching TRBD1. Looked up from germline, CDR1 is MNHNS and CDR2 is SASEGT. The CDR3 runs 15 residues. V was clipped by 3 bases and J by 2 bases; unmatched bases: 6. CDR3 sequence: CASSDRGDPNYGYTF. CDR3 nucleotides: TGTGCCAGCAGTGACAGGGGGGACCCAAACTATGGCTACACCTTC.

The rearrangement links TRBV3-1 (or the pseudogene TRBV3-2) to TRBJ2-1; TRBD1 aligns across 9 bases. V lost 2 bases, J lost 0 bases, and 5 bases stayed unmatched. Germline V CDR1 and CDR2: LGHDT, YNNKEL (reference sequence). CDR3 length: 17 residues. CDR3 in DNA: TGTGCCAGCAGCCAAACCGGGACAGGGAGCTCCTACAATGAGCAGTTCTTC. This sequence encodes CASSQTGTGSSYNEQFF.

The chain combines TRBV25-1 with TRBJ1-2; possible D gene TRBD1, 5 bases. Germline CDR1 reads MGHDK; CDR2 reads SYGVNS. The CDR3 consists of 16 residues. V lost 8 bases, J lost 1 base, and 20 bases lay in between. The CDR3 sequence is CASGGEAGRYNYGYTF. In DNA, the CDR3 is TGTGCCAGCGGGGGAGAGGCAGGGAGGTATAACTATGGCTACACCTTC.

The chain is built from TRBV19 and TRBJ2-3; D may be TRBD1 (6 bases). Germline CDR1 reads LNHDA; CDR2 reads SQIVND (reference sequence). The CDR3 has 17 residues. V lost 6 bases and J lost 4, with 23 bases in between. Here the CDR3 DNA reads TGTGCCAGTAGACGACAGGTCGGGATGGGGGTGGCAGATACGCAGTATTTT. It is translated as CASRRQVGMGVADTQYF.

This clone occurred a few times. The rearrangement joins TRBV19 to TRBJ1-2; 7 bases fit TRBD1. CDR3 length equals 13 residues. The V gene end was trimmed by 0 bases and the J gene end by 7 bases; junction bases not matched to a gene: 2. From germline, CDR1 is LNHDA and CDR2 SQIVND (reference sequence). The CDR3 DNA follows: TGTGCCAGTAGTATAGAGAAGGGGGCTGGCTACACCTTC. It encodes CASSIEKGAGYTF.

The chain joins TRBV5-5 to TRBJ2-7, with unresolved D. The V gene lost 0 bases and the J gene lost 3 bases, with 7 bases spanning the gap. Germline CDR1 and CDR2: SGHKS and YYEKEE (reference sequence). This CDR3 has 13 residues. DNA for the CDR3: TGTGCCAGCAGCTTGGAACCAGGCTACGAGCAGTACTTC. It is translated as CASSLEPGYEQYF.

This chain uses TRBV7-6 with TRBJ2-7; unclear D gene. Germline-derived CDR1 and CDR2 are SGHVS and FNYEAQ. Trimming shortened V by 1 base and J by 2 bases, and 12 bases separated the two germline ends. The CDR3 length is 15 residues. Here the CDR3 reads CASSLGASPAYEQYF. CDR3 DNA sequence: TGTGCCAGCAGCTTAGGGGCGAGCCCTGCCTACGAGCAGTACTTC.

The V call is TRBV3-1 (or the pseudogene TRBV3-2), the J call TRBJ2-7; the match to TRBD1 covers 7 bases. Per germline, CDR1 LGHDT and CDR2 YNNKEL (reference sequence). The CDR3 has 15 amino acids. V lost 3 bases to trimming and J lost 6 bases; unmatched junction nucleotides: 11. In DNA form, the CDR3 reads TGTGCCAGCAGCCAGGGGGTGGTTAGGGGGCTCGAGCAGTACTTC. The encoded protein is CASSQGVVRGLEQYF.

The chain uses TRBV7-3 and TRBJ2-6; TRBD1 might be the D (6 bases). This CDR3 is 18 amino acids long. From germline, CDR1 is SGHTA and CDR2 FQGTGA. Trimming shortened V by 5 bases and J by 0 bases, and 17 bases separated the two germline ends. This chain's CDR3 is CASSPQGTGASGANVLTF. The CDR3 coding sequence is TGTGCCAGCAGCCCGCAGGGGACGGGCGCCTCTGGGGCCAACGTCCTGACTTTC.

The chain combines TRBV27 with TRBJ1-2; a weak D match, TRBD1 (5 bases). This CDR3 spans 13 amino acids. Germline V gene lookup returns CDR1 MNHEY and CDR2 SMNVEV (reference sequence). With 3 bases removed from V and 6 bases from J, the gap between germline ends came to 11 bases. The CDR3 DNA reads as TGTGCCAGCAGTTTGGGATGGGGCGATGGCTACACCTTC. Translated, it gives CASSLGWGDGYTF.

The rearrangement links TRBV7-3 to TRBJ2-7; 9 bases line up with TRBD1. The CDR3 extends over 17 amino acids. J lost 2 bases, V lost 5 bases, and 13 bases had no gene match. The germline CDR1 and CDR2 sequences are SGHTA and FQGTGA. The CDR3 DNA is TGTGCCAGCAGCCCATCCCGTGGACAGGGGAAGGCCTACGAGCAGTACTTC. Translated: CASSPSRGQGKAYEQYF.

DNA for the CDR3: TGTGCCAGCAGTTCCTCCAGGGGAGCCGGGGAGCTGTTTTTT. It codes for CASSSSRGAGELFF. The V and J genes are TRBV6-6 and TRBJ2-2, with D perhaps TRBD1 (6 bases). V lost 4 bases, J lost 6 bases, and 12 bases lay in between. The CDR3 contains 14 residues. CDR1 is MNHNY and CDR2 is SVGAGI in the germline V gene (reference sequence).

The rearrangement joins TRBV29-1 to TRBJ1-4; the D gene is possibly TRBD1 (6 bases). The CDR3 contains 14 residues. V lost 5 bases and J 1 base, leaving 11 bases between the germline ends. Germline V CDR1 and CDR2: SQVTM, ANQGSEA. In nucleotides, the CDR3 is TGCAGCGTTCTGGGGGCAGTAACTAATGAAAAACTGTTTTTT. It specifies CSVLGAVTNEKLFF.

V is TRBV2 and J is TRBJ2-7; possible D gene TRBD1, 6 bases. V was clipped by 6 bases and J by 3 bases, with 12 bases between them. Germline V lookup: CDR1 SNHLY, CDR2 FYNNEI. The CDR3 contains 13 residues. The CDR3 region has the DNA TGTGCCAGCAGATTGGGACACCTCTACGAGCAGTACTTC. This sequence encodes CASRLGHLYEQYF.

This clone was seen more than once but under ten times. This rearrangement joins TRBV7-8 to TRBJ1-5; 9 bases agree with TRBD1. V trimming: 5 bases; J trimming: 2 bases; junction bases outside the gene matches: 7. Germline-derived CDR1 and CDR2 are SGHVS and FQNEAQ. This CDR3 spans 16 amino acids. The CDR3: CASSRDRVGGNQPQHF. The CDR3 region has the DNA TGTGCCAGCAGCCGGGACAGGGTTGGTGGCAATCAGCCCCAGCATTTT.

This clone appeared a single time. This chain uses TRBV10-3 with TRBJ2-7, with 8 bases identical to TRBD1. After removal of 6 bases from V and 1 base from J, the junction contained 5 bases not matched to a gene. The CDR3 contains 14 residues. Germline V lookup: CDR1 ENHRY, CDR2 SYGVKD. CDR3 region: CAIRGTGQSYEQYF. The CDR3 coding sequence is TGTGCCATCAGGGGGACAGGTCAATCCTACGAGCAGTACTTC.

This clone was counted a single time. This chain links TRBV3-1 (or the pseudogene TRBV3-2) with TRBJ2-7, with a weak D call TRBD1 (5 bases). The germline CDR1 and CDR2 sequences are LGHDT and YNNKEL (reference sequence). With 1 base removed from V and 1 base from J, the gap between germline ends came to 14 bases. This CDR3 is built from 16 residues. Written as DNA, the CDR3 is TGTGCCAGCAGCCAAGTGGGTGGGGCTGGGTCCTACGAGCAGTACTTC. As protein: CASSQVGGAGSYEQYF.

The genes are TRBV11-3 and TRBJ1-3; no clear D gene. Germline CDR1 reads SGHNT; CDR2 reads YENEEA. CDR3 length equals 14 residues. V lost 2 bases to trimming and J lost 0 bases, with 5 bases between them. The CDR3: CASSLTVSGNTIYF. The CDR3 nucleotides are TGTGCCAGCAGCTTAACAGTCTCTGGAAACACCATATATTTT.

A few counts support this clone. The chain couples TRBV30 to TRBJ1-4; weak D call: TRBD1 (5 bases). The germline gives CDR1 GTSNPN, CDR2 SVGIG (reference sequence). V was trimmed by 1 base and J by 0 bases, leaving 9 bases between them. CDR3 length equals 15 residues. CDR3 loop: CAWSEGQATNEKLFF. CDR3 nucleotides: TGTGCCTGGAGTGAGGGGCAAGCAACTAATGAAAAACTGTTTTTT.

V and J are TRBV11-2 and TRBJ1-2, with D unresolved. CDR3 size: 15 residues. V gave up 0 bases and J gave up 0 bases, with 8 bases separating them. Per germline, CDR1 SGHAT and CDR2 FQNNGV. The CDR3 sequence is CASSLEAGANYGYTF. CDR3 DNA sequence: TGTGCCAGCAGCTTAGAGGCAGGCGCTAACTATGGCTACACCTTC.

This chain uses TRBV15 with TRBJ1-2; 11 nucleotides match TRBD1. With 0 bases clipped from V and 6 bases from J, the junction kept 12 bases outside the gene matches. Germline CDR1 and CDR2: LNHNV and YYDKDF (reference sequence). This CDR3 has 18 amino acids. As DNA, the CDR3 is TGTGCCACCAGCAGAGAATATCCCGGGACAGGGGGATTGGATGGCTACACCTTC. Its protein is CATSREYPGTGGLDGYTF.

This chain links TRBV5-5 with TRBJ1-3; 8 bases map to TRBD1. The V and J ends lost 2 bases and 2 bases, in that order; junction bases with no gene match: 9. This CDR3 is 17 amino acids long. Germline CDR1 is SGHKS and CDR2 is YYEKEE (reference sequence). DNA for the CDR3: TGTGCCAGCAGCTTAATGGATACAGGGGGACCTGGAAACACCATATATTTT. Translation: CASSLMDTGGPGNTIYF.

The chain couples TRBV6-2 or TRBV6-3 to TRBJ1-6; TRBD1 matches 7 bases. CDR3 length: 16 amino acids. V lost 4 bases and J lost 6; bases outside the gene matches: 9. Germline values: CDR1 MNHEY, CDR2 SVGEGT. This CDR3 is CASSSRSGQPNSPLHF. The CDR3 nucleotides read TGTGCCAGCAGTTCTCGGTCGGGACAGCCTAATTCACCCCTCCACTTT.

The chain combines TRBV18 with TRBJ2-7; 9 nucleotides line up with TRBD1. V shed 3 bases, J shed 3 bases, and the junction held 12 bases outside the gene matches. The CDR3 contains 17 residues. Per the germline V gene, CDR1 is KGHSH and CDR2 is LQKENI. In DNA, the CDR3 is TGTGCCAGCTCACCCCCGGTCGGACAGGGGCAGGGCTACGAGCAGTACTTC. Its translation is CASSPPVGQGQGYEQYF.

The chain employs TRBV9 and TRBJ2-7; weak D call: TRBD1 (6 bases). Germline V gene sequence: CDR1 SGDLS, CDR2 YYNGEE. The CDR3 has 14 amino acids. V was pared by 4 bases and J by 3 bases, with 14 bases between. This chain's CDR3 is CASSPRWTDYEQYF. The CDR3 DNA is TGTGCCAGCAGCCCAAGATGGACAGACTACGAGCAGTACTTC.

The chain links TRBV11-3 to TRBJ2-1, with D possibly being TRBD1 (6 bases). The germline gives CDR1 SGHNT, CDR2 YENEEA. The CDR3 extends over 12 amino acids. The V gene lost 8 bases and the J gene lost 8 bases, with 13 bases spanning the gap. CDR3 in amino acids: CASGSGVDEQFF. The CDR3 nucleotides are TGTGCCAGCGGTTCAGGGGTCGATGAGCAGTTCTTC.

The rearrangement links TRBV10-1 to TRBJ1-1; the D gene is possibly TRBD1 (5 bases). The CDR3 contains 17 residues. The germline V and J ends were trimmed by 3 bases and 4 bases, with 21 bases remaining between them. Germline assignment: CDR1 WNHNN and CDR2 SYGVQD (reference sequence). CDR3 coding DNA: TGCGCCAGCAGTGACCAACCGGGGGTAGGTCGGGGCACTGAAGCTTTCTTT. Translation: CASSDQPGVGRGTEAFF.

The rearrangement joins TRBV6-5 to TRBJ2-5, with 11 bases fitting TRBD2. Looked up from germline, CDR1 is MNHEY and CDR2 is SVGAGI. There are 15 residues in the CDR3. V lost 6 bases, J lost 4 bases, and 7 bases stayed unmatched. The chain's CDR3 is CASRLAGGRGETQYF. The CDR3, as DNA: TGTGCCAGCAGGCTAGCGGGGGGTCGGGGAGAGACCCAGTACTTC.